Detailed here is one TCR beta chain. The entry originates in a study of blood T cell repertoires in COVID-19. The V end lost 5 bases, the J end lost 10 bases, and 18 bases lay between the germline ends. Germline V gene lookup returns CDR1 MNHEY and CDR2 SVGEGT. CDR3 length: 14 amino acids. Authors' processing steps: It was from reference gene primer amplification that nucleated cell counts were estimated. This table comes from immunoSEQ multiplex PCR, and its TCRdb copy is limited to in-frame clones, with some not included. Clonal size and the V and J genes are those of that table, whereas D and trimming came from the DNA. The sample records roughly 99,000 clones, around 92% being singletons.

Sequenced sample: peripheral blood. This chain links TRBV6-2 or TRBV6-3 with TRBJ2-1, with D perhaps matching TRBD2 (8 bases). This TCR was sampled from a middle-aged man with active or convalescent COVID-19. The CDR3, as DNA: TGTGCCAGCAGTCCCCGGGAGGGGGCCCGGGAGCAGTTCTTC. Protein: CASSPREGAREQFF.